The 6 T cell receptor beta chains below come from one sample, sequenced in a study of regulatory T cells in long-lasting Graves disease. The TCR beta library used iRepertoire HTBI primers with Arm-PCR amplification of CDR3. Using its own MiXCR run on the multiplex PCR reads, TCRdb lists one record per CDR3 protein. The table has hundreds of thousands of distinct CDR3 sequences, roughly 15% seen once. Sample time point: newly diagnosed GD, antithyroid drugs for less than 3 months. The TCR library used RNA extracted from PBMCs. These data were also reused for a study on T cells in Graves' hyperthyroidism and ophthalmopathy.

The starting material was peripheral blood mononuclear cells (PBMCs), obtained at new diagnosis, from a patient treated with antithyroid drugs. All receptors come from a woman aged 30 to 39 with Graves disease.

This clonotype occurred many times. The rearrangement links TRBV12-3 or TRBV12-4 to TRBJ1-1; a weak D match, TRBD1 (6 bases). V lost 7 bases and J 1 base, leaving 10 bases between the germline ends. The CDR3 covers 13 residues. This CDR3 is CASTTRGNTEAFF. CDR3 nucleotide sequence: TGTGCCAGCACCACCAGGGGGAACACTGAAGCTTTCTTT.

In its sample, this clonotype was seen many times. The chain employs TRBV28 and TRBJ1-6, with D perhaps matching TRBD1 (5 bases). Germline V gene sequence: CDR1 MDHEN, CDR2 SYDVKM. The V end lost 7 bases, the J end lost 9 bases, and 16 bases lay between the germline ends. This CDR3 has 14 amino acids. The CDR3 here is CASTEAGRISPLHF. The CDR3 DNA sequence: TGTGCCAGCACTGAGGCAGGGAGGATTTCACCCCTCCACTTT.

This clonotype has more than one count but fewer than ten. This chain joins TRBV18 and TRBJ2-5; D may match TRBD1 or TRBD2 (5 bases each). Trimming took off 3 bases at V and 5 bases at J, with 13 bases between the two ends. The CDR3 is 14 amino acids. CDR1 is KGHSH and CDR2 is LQKENI in the germline V gene. In nucleotides, the CDR3 is TGTGCCAGCTCACCGGGGGTAGGCACGGAGACCCAGTACTTC. Translated, it gives CASSPGVGTETQYF.

The J gene is TRBJ1-1, the V gene TRBV12-3 or TRBV12-4; no clear D. This CDR3 is 15 amino acids long. V was cut by 6 bases and J by 2 bases, with 16 bases left in between. The CDR3 spells CASSPHVRDNTEAFF. CDR3 coding DNA: TGTGCCAGCAGCCCCCATGTCAGAGATAACACTGAAGCTTTCTTT.

The rearrangement links TRBV3-1 to TRBJ2-1; 8 bases match TRBD2. The V segment lost 4 bases and the J segment 9 bases; nucleotides outside the gene matches: 2. CDR1 LGHDT and CDR2 YNNKEL come from the germline V gene (reference sequence). This CDR3 has 12 amino acids. Here the CDR3 reads CASSRTSIEQFF. CDR3 sequence (DNA): TGTGCCAGCAGCCGGACTAGCATTGAGCAGTTCTTC.

This clonotype was recorded at least ten times. The gene calls are TRBV5-1 and TRBJ1-1, with D possibly matching TRBD1 (6 bases). Trimming cost V 7 bases and J 7 bases, with 14 bases left between them. This CDR3 is 12 amino acids long. Per germline, CDR1 SGHRS and CDR2 YFSETQ. CDR3 sequence (DNA): TGCGCCAGCCTCTCAGGGGCAGGTGAAGCTTTCTTT. Encoded protein: CASLSGAGEAFF.